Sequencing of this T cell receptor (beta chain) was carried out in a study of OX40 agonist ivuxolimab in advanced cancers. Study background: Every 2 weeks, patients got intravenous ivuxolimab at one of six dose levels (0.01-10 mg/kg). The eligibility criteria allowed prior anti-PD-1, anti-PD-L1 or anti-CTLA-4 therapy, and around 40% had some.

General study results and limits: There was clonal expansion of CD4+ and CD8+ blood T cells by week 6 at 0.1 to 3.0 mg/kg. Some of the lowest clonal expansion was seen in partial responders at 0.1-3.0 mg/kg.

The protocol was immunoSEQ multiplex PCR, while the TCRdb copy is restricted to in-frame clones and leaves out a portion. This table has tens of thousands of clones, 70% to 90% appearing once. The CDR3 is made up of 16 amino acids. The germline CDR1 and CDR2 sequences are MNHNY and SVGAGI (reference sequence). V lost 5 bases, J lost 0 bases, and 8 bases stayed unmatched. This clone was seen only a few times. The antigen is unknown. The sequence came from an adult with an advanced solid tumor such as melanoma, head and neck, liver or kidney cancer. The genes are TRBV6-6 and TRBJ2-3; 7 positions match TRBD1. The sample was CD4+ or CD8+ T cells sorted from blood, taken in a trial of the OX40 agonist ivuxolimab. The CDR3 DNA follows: TGTGCCAGCAGTCCGGGACAGAACCCTAGCACAGATACGCAGTATTTT. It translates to CASSPGQNPSTDTQYF.